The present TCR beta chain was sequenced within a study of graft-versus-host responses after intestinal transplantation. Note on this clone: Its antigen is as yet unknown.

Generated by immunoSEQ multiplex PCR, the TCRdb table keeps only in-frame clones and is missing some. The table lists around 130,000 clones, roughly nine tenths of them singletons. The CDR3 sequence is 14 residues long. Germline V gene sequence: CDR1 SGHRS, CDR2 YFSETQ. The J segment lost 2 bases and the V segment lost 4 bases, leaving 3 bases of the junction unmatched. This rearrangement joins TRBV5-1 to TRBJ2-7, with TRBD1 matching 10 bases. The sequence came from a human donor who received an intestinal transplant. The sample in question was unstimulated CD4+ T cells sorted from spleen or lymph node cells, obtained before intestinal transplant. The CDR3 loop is CASSPGQGAYEQYF. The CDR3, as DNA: TGCGCCAGCAGCCCCGGACAGGGGGCCTACGAGCAGTACTTC.